These 8 T cell receptor beta chains share one sample of origin, sequenced in a study of blood T cell repertoires in acute mononucleosis. Study conclusions and caveats: Public beta motifs plus an AV5-AJ31 alpha motif appeared to drive GLC-BM selection.

Assay used: immunoSEQ multiplex PCR; TCRdb lists only in-frame clones, some missing. The sample has thousands of clones; approximately 25% are singletons. Sample time point: convalescence about 6 months (5-8 months) after acute presentation (visit 7). Sequenced here: EBV GLC epitope tetramer+ CD8+ T cells sorted from PBMCs, sampled during convalescence from infectious mononucleosis. The sample's subset: CD8 T cells binding tetramer with EBV BMLF1 280-288 peptide (GLC-BM). These receptors were taken from a woman in her late teens or twenties with infectious mononucleosis caused by EBV.

The sample holds many counts of this clone. Since a much larger clone is just one base distant, this may be a read error. J is TRBJ2-7 and V is TRBV4-1; D remains ambiguous. V lost 2 bases and J lost 1, with 9 bases in between. Germline values: CDR1 MGHRA, CDR2 YSYEKL. The CDR3 length is 14 residues. The CDR3 is CASSQTAGSYEQYF. DNA for the CDR3: TGCGCCAGCAGCCAAACTGCAGGATCCTACGAGCAGTACTTC.

The J gene is TRBJ1-2, the V gene TRBV2; the D gene is possibly TRBD1 (5 bases). V was pared by 6 bases and J by 2 bases, with 13 bases between. CDR1 is SNHLY, CDR2 FYNNEI, per germline. CDR3 size: 14 residues. The CDR3 region is CASSSFQGNYGYTF. The CDR3 bases are TGTGCCAGCAGCTCGTTCCAGGGAAACTATGGCTACACCTTC.

Remarks on this clone: A read error is likely here: a far larger clone is one base away. The chain carries TRBV4-1 and TRBJ2-1; 14 nucleotides match TRBD2. The V gene end was trimmed by 8 bases and the J gene end by 14 bases; junction bases not matched to a gene: 11. Germline CDR1 and CDR2: MGHRA and YSYEKL. The CDR3 spans 14 residues. The CDR3 spells CASARTSGRREEFF. The CDR3 nucleotides are TGCGCCAGCGCCCGGACTAGCGGGAGGAGAGAGGAGTTCTTC.

A word on this clone: Other DNA sequences from this sample encode an identical CDR3 as well. The rearrangement uses TRBV25-1 and TRBJ2-1; a possible D gene is TRBD2 (6 bases). The CDR3 has 13 residues. CDR1 MGHDK and CDR2 SYGVNS come from the germline V gene. Trimming took off 6 bases at V and 8 bases at J, with 14 bases between the two ends. This CDR3 is CASSVAGGDEQFF. CDR3 sequence (DNA): TGTGCCAGCAGCGTAGCCGGAGGGGATGAGCAGTTCTTC.

This clone was found a few times. One end of the junction fails to match germline, which may point to a read error. Additional DNA sequences in this sample encode the identical CDR3. The chain links TRBV9 to TRBJ2-7; TRBD1 matches 12 bases. The CDR3 is 15 residues long. CDR1 and CDR2 from the germline V gene are SGDLS and YYNGEE. The CDR3 spells CASSLGQGASYEQYF. CDR3 DNA: TGCGCCAGCAGCTTGGGACAGGGGGCCTCCTACGAGCAGTACTTC.

This clone was found a few times. The V call is TRBV7-2, the J call TRBJ2-1; unclear D gene. From germline, CDR1 is SGHTA and CDR2 FQGNSA. Trimming cost V 6 bases and J 3 bases, with 21 bases left between them. This CDR3 is 17 amino acids long. The CDR3 sequence is CASSLSPPWWGYNEQFF. The CDR3 DNA sequence: TGTGCCAGCAGTTTATCCCCGCCATGGTGGGGCTACAATGAGCAGTTCTTC. Drawing the rest from reference TRBV7-2 and TRBJ2-1, the complete variable domain is GAGVSQSPSNKVTEKGKDVELRCDPISGHTALYWYRQSLGQGLEFLIYFQGNSAPDKSGLPSDRFSAERTGGSVSTLTIQRTQQEDSAVYLCASSLSPPWWGYNEQFFGPGTRLTVL.

This clone was found a few times. A far larger clone is just one base off, so this is likely a read error. This sample also contains other DNA sequences that code for the same CDR3. The chain employs TRBV11-2 and TRBJ2-7; 12 bases align to TRBD1. CDR3 length equals 15 residues. Trimming cost V 3 bases and J 0 bases; bases outside gene matches: 0. Germline CDR1 SGHAT, CDR2 FQNNGV. Here the CDR3 reads CASSLGQGASYEQYF. For the CDR3, the DNA is TGTGCCAGCAGCTTGGGACAGGGGGCCTCCTACGAGCAGTACTTC. Complete variable domain (other parts from reference TRBV11-2 and TRBJ2-7): EAGVAQSPRYKIIEKRQSVAFWCNPISGHATLYWYQQILGQGPKLLIQFQNNGVVDDSQLPKDRFSAERLKGVDSTLKIQPAKLEDSAVYLCASSLGQGASYEQYFGPGTRLTVT.

On this clone itself: An end of the junction differs from the germline gene, which may be a read error. This chain links TRBV5-3 with TRBJ2-5, with D possibly TRBD2 on 5 matching bases. Being an ORF, TRBV5-3 has a function that is uncertain. The CDR3 covers 15 residues. CDR3 in amino acids: CASSSIDGNQETQYF. In DNA, the CDR3 is TGTGCCAGCAGCTCAATAGACGGGAACCAAGAGACCCAGTACTTC.